Listed here are 5 T cell receptor beta chains from one sample, sequenced in a study of T cells in Graves' hyperthyroidism and ophthalmopathy. RNA transcripts provided the source from which TCR beta CDR3 regions were amplified. First-round RT-PCR targeting the TCR CDR3 was performed with the HTBI primer set. Via MiXCR, TCRdb re-called the multiplex PCR reads, giving one row per CDR3 protein. Here the sample spans about 640,000 distinct CDR3 sequences, more than 20% being singletons. The material sequenced was blood. These receptors originate from a man aged 25-45 years with Graves' ophthalmopathy.

In its sample, this clonotype was seen a few times. The chain carries TRBV7-2 and TRBJ1-6, with TRBD1 identical over 7 bases. This CDR3 region has 15 residues. Trimming took 6 bases from V and 6 from J; bases not matched to a gene: 8. Germline values: CDR1 SGHTA, CDR2 FQGNSA. The CDR3 sequence is CASRHPGGINSPLHF. The CDR3 DNA reads as TGTGCCAGCAGACACCCAGGGGGGATTAATTCACCCCTCCACTTT.

This clonotype came up a few times. The rearrangement uses TRBV11-2 and TRBJ1-6; a weak D match, TRBD1 (5 bases). V lost 7 bases and J lost 7, with 17 bases in between. The germline CDR1 and CDR2 sequences are SGHAT and FQNNGV. The CDR3 is made up of 15 amino acids. CDR3 amino acids: CASTPNAGRNSPLHF. DNA for the CDR3: TGTGCCAGCACCCCGAATGCAGGGCGCAATTCACCCCTCCACTTT.

This clonotype appeared many times. The chain couples TRBV2 to TRBJ2-5; weak D call: TRBD2 (7 bases). V lost 4 bases and J lost 3, with 21 bases in between. In germline, CDR1 is SNHLY, CDR2 FYNNEI. The CDR3 extends over 17 amino acids. In nucleotides, the CDR3 is TGTGCCAGCAGTGGGGTCGCGGGGGCTAGTCTGAAAGAGACCCAGTACTTC. Protein: CASSGVAGASLKETQYF.

This clonotype was counted many times. The chain couples TRBV12-3 or TRBV12-4 to TRBJ2-3, with 8 bases fitting TRBD2. The trim removed 1 base at V and 0 bases at J, leaving 6 bases unmatched. The CDR3 is 17 amino acids. CDR3 nucleotides: TGTGCCAGCAGTTTAGTCGTTATAGCGGGAAGCACAGATACGCAGTATTTT. It translates to CASSLVVIAGSTDTQYF.

This clonotype has more than one count but fewer than ten. This sequence joins TRBV27 and TRBJ1-4; weak D call: TRBD1 (5 bases). Between the trimmed V and J ends, which lost 3 bases and 8 bases, there was a span of 10 bases. Germline CDR1 is MNHEY and CDR2 is SMNVEV (reference sequence). The CDR3 spans 13 residues. CDR3 region: CASSFRQREKLFF. For the CDR3, the DNA is TGTGCCAGCAGTTTTCGACAGCGAGAAAAACTGTTTTTT.